The 9 T cell receptor beta chains below were found in one sample sequenced in a study of tumor-infiltrating lymphocytes in localized non-small cell lung cancer. Libraries were prepared by immunoSEQ multiplex PCR; TCRdb keeps only in-frame clonotypes and omits some of them. The profile covers around 6,700 clones, with around 60% appearing a single time and about 12% taken by the ten largest. The sequencing sample was made of uninvolved lung tissue not adjacent to the tumor. All receptors come from a human donor with non-small cell lung cancer.

The chain joins TRBV10-2 to TRBJ1-1, with a possible D match to TRBD1 (6 bases). The CDR3 is made up of 12 amino acids. Trimming pared 4 bases from V and 6 bases from J, leaving 9 bases between. CDR1 and CDR2 from the germline V gene are WSHSY and SAAADI. CDR3 sequence reads: CASSGQGPEAFF. In nucleotides, the CDR3 is TGCGCCAGCAGTGGGCAGGGGCCTGAAGCTTTCTTT.

This clone was found a few times. The rearrangement links TRBV7-9 to TRBJ1-2, with TRBD1 identical over 8 bases. Germline CDR1 reads SEHNR; CDR2 reads FQNEAQ (reference sequence). The CDR3 spans 14 residues. V shed 5 bases, J shed 8 bases, and the junction held 10 bases outside the gene matches. The CDR3 loop reads CASSLGQDFGGYTF. The CDR3 DNA is TGTGCCAGCAGCCTGGGACAGGACTTCGGGGGCTACACCTTC.

The chain combines TRBV2 with TRBJ2-7, with 7 bases that match TRBD1. Germline V gene data show CDR1 as SNHLY and CDR2 as FYNNEI. The CDR3 length is 14 residues. V trimming: 7 bases; J trimming: 0 bases; junction bases outside the gene matches: 6. The CDR3 loop is CASIRTGSSYEQYF. The DNA for the CDR3 is TGTGCCAGCATTAGGACAGGTAGCTCCTACGAGCAGTACTTC. The whole variable domain, filled in from reference TRBV2 and TRBJ2-7, reads EPEVTQTPSHQVTQMGQEVILRCVPISNHLYFYWYRQILGQKVEFLVSFYNNEISEKSEIFDDQFSVERPDGSNFTLKIRSTKLEDSAMYFCASIRTGSSYEQYFGPGTRLTVT.

The chain has TRBV7-7 and TRBJ2-1; D may be TRBD2 (7 bases). The CDR3 contains 15 residues. Trimming left V 4 bases short and J 4 bases short, with 14 bases between. CDR1 SSHAT and CDR2 FNYEAQ come from the germline V gene (reference sequence). The CDR3 coding sequence is TGTGCCAGCAGCTCCGCGGGGGCAGCATACAATGAGCAGTTCTTC. Amino acid sequence: CASSSAGAAYNEQFF.

The rearrangement links TRBV7-7 to TRBJ2-3; maybe TRBD2 (6 bases). Germline assignment: CDR1 SSHAT and CDR2 FNYEAQ (reference sequence). CDR3 size: 14 residues. Trimming cost V 5 bases and J 3 bases, with 12 bases left between them. The CDR3: CASSQGLETDTQYF. The CDR3 region has the DNA TGTGCCAGCAGCCAGGGACTGGAAACAGATACGCAGTATTTT.

The chain joins TRBV13 to TRBJ1-2; 7 nucleotides match TRBD1. The CDR3 sequence is 14 residues long. CDR1 and CDR2 (germline): PRHDT, FYEKMQ (reference sequence). With V trimmed by 5 bases and J by 7 bases, 10 bases remained unmatched. This chain's CDR3 is CASSLAGGASGYTF. In nucleotides, the CDR3 is TGTGCCAGCAGCCTTGCAGGGGGGGCAAGTGGCTACACCTTC.

V usage is TRBV9 and J usage is TRBJ2-2; no definite D call. With 1 base removed from V and 5 bases from J, the gap between germline ends came to 6 bases. CDR3 length: 13 residues. CDR1 is SGDLS, CDR2 YYNGEE, per germline. CDR3 region: CASSVRVTGELFF. CDR3 nucleotides: TGTGCCAGCAGCGTACGGGTAACCGGGGAGCTGTTTTTT. Filled out from reference TRBV9 and TRBJ2-2, the complete variable domain reads DSGVTQTPKHLITATGQRVTLRCSPRSGDLSVYWYQQSLDQGLQFLIQYYNGEERAKGNILERFSAQQFPDLHSELNLSSLELGDSALYFCASSVRVTGELFFGEGSRLTVL.

This chain links TRBV5-1 with TRBJ2-3; a weak D match, TRBD2 (6 bases). The CDR3 is made up of 15 amino acids. In germline, CDR1 is SGHRS, CDR2 YFSETQ. V shed 4 bases and J shed 0 bases, with 12 bases lying between them. CDR3 DNA sequence: TGCGCCAGCAGCCCGGACGGGGGTAGCACAGATACGCAGTATTTT. Encoded protein: CASSPDGGSTDTQYF. The full variable domain, completed using reference TRBV5-1 and TRBJ2-3, is KAGVTQTPRYLIKTRGQQVTLSCSPISGHRSVSWYQQTPGQGLQFLFEYFSETQRNKGNFPGRFSGRQFSNSRSEMNVSTLELGDSALYLCASSPDGGSTDTQYFGPGTRLTVL.

CDR3 coding DNA: TGTGCCAGCATTGGATCGACAGATACGCAGTATTTT. Translating gives CASIGSTDTQYF. The chain links TRBV6-1 to TRBJ2-3; D remains unclear. Germline loops: CDR1 MNHNS, CDR2 SASEGT. This CDR3 has 12 amino acids. V gave up 7 bases and J gave up 3 bases, with 8 bases separating them.